Sequencing of this T cell receptor (beta chain) was carried out in a study of beta chain features in type 1 diabetes. The whole isolated RNA underwent reverse transcription, so sequencing captured expressed TCRB transcripts. Sequenced naive, central memory and regulatory T cell samples produced an average of around 3.9 million reads. The repertoire was sequenced with immunoSEQ multiplex PCR; TCRdb's copy has only in-frame clones and lacks some. The sample yields 450,000 to 550,000 clones, 30% seen once. There are 15 residues in the CDR3. This chain links TRBV21-1 with TRBJ1-4. TRBV21-1 is shown as a pseudogene. The clonotype comes from a man between 18 and 35 years old in good health. Sequencing was performed on naive CD4+ T cells from blood. The CDR3 sequence: CASSERPRGGEKLFF. The CDR3 nucleotides read TGTGCCAGCAGCGAACGTCCTCGGGGAGGTGAAAAACTGTTTTTT.